These 8 T cell receptor beta chains came from one sample sequenced in a study of T cell changes during pregnancy in multiple sclerosis. The table came from immunoSEQ multiplex PCR; TCRdb's copy has only in-frame clones and leaves some out. The sample consists of 60,000 to 85,000 clones, about 91% of them appearing once. This sample comprised peripheral blood, obtained in the second trimester of pregnancy. Every receptor here comes from a female donor in good health, enrolled as a control in a pregnancy study.

V gene TRBV6-4 combines with J gene TRBJ2-1; 8 bases align to TRBD2. The CDR3 totals 17 residues. The germline gives CDR1 MRHNA, CDR2 SNTAGT. Trimming took 4 bases from V and 7 from J; bases not matched to a gene: 15. The CDR3 nucleotides are TGTGCCAGCAGTGCCCTCAGCGGGGGTCCGACCGCAAATGAGCAGTTCTTC. As protein: CASSALSGGPTANEQFF.

The rearrangement joins TRBV5-1 to TRBJ2-5; 7 positions match TRBD2. The germline V gene encodes CDR1 SGHRS and CDR2 YFSETQ. This CDR3 comprises 13 residues. V gave up 4 bases and J gave up 4 bases; unmatched junction bases: 4. CDR3 DNA sequence: TGCGCCAGCAGCCCCCCGGGGGGAGAGACCCAGTACTTC. Residues: CASSPPGGETQYF.

This clone appeared once. The genes are TRBV5-1 and TRBJ1-3; D possibly corresponds to TRBD1 (5 bases). The V gene's germline CDR1 is SGHRS and CDR2 YFSETQ. CDR3 size: 17 residues. Trimming cost V 4 bases and J 0 bases, with 17 bases left between them. This CDR3 is CASSPGGGLNSGNTIYF. CDR3 coding DNA: TGCGCCAGCAGCCCGGGGGGGGGACTGAACTCTGGAAACACCATATATTTT.

V is TRBV19 and J is TRBJ1-2; no clear D gene. Looked up from germline, CDR1 is LNHDA and CDR2 is SQIVND (reference sequence). The CDR3 is made up of 12 amino acids. Trimming pared 11 bases from V and 7 bases from J, leaving 17 bases between. The CDR3 loop reads CAVGPGLAGYTF. CDR3 nucleotides: TGTGCCGTGGGTCCGGGTCTTGCTGGCTACACCTTC.

This clone was seen a single time. The J gene is TRBJ2-7, the V gene TRBV5-4; 10 bases fit TRBD2. The CDR3 runs to 18 residues. Germline V gene lookup returns CDR1 SGHNT and CDR2 YYREEE (reference sequence). After removal of 4 bases from V and 0 bases from J, the junction contained 13 bases not matched to a gene. CDR3 residues: CASSAGASGSPISYEQYF. In DNA, the CDR3 is TGTGCCAGCAGCGCCGGGGCTAGCGGGAGCCCTATCTCCTACGAGCAGTACTTC.

The chain is built from TRBV5-4 and TRBJ2-5; 8 bases align to TRBD1. Germline lookup yields CDR1 SGHNT and CDR2 YYREEE (reference sequence). The V gene end was trimmed by 7 bases and the J gene end by 5 bases; junction bases not matched to a gene: 13. This CDR3 contains 15 residues. In DNA, the CDR3 is TGTGCCAGCCGTTTTGGACAGGGTCGGGTGGAGACCCAGTACTTC. It codes for CASRFGQGRVETQYF.

The rearrangement links TRBV19 to TRBJ2-1; possibly TRBD2 for D (6 bases). The CDR3 contains 12 residues. Germline CDR1 is LNHDA and CDR2 is SQIVND (reference sequence). With 7 bases removed from V and 6 bases from J, the gap between germline ends came to 10 bases. CDR3 protein: CASTGTLNEQFF. The CDR3 DNA sequence: TGTGCCAGTACCGGGACTCTCAATGAGCAGTTCTTC.

The CDR3 DNA follows: TGTGCCAGCAGCACCGGGACAGGGAATGGCTACACCTTC. Residues: CASSTGTGNGYTF. The genes are TRBV7-2 and TRBJ1-2; 9 bases are a match to TRBD1. The CDR3 has 13 residues. V was pared by 5 bases and J by 6 bases, with 4 bases of the junction left unmatched. The V gene's germline CDR1 is SGHTA and CDR2 FQGNSA.